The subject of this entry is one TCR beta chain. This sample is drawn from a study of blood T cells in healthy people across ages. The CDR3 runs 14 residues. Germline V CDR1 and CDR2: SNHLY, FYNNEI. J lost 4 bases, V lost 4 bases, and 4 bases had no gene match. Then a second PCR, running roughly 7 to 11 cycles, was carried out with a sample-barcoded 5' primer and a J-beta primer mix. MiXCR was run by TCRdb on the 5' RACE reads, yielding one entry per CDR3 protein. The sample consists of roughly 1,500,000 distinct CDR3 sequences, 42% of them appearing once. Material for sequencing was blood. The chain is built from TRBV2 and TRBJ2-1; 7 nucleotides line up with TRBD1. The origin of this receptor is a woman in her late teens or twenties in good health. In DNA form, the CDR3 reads TGTGCCAGCAGTGTATTGGGACAGTACAATGAGCAGTTCTTC. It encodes CASSVLGQYNEQFF.